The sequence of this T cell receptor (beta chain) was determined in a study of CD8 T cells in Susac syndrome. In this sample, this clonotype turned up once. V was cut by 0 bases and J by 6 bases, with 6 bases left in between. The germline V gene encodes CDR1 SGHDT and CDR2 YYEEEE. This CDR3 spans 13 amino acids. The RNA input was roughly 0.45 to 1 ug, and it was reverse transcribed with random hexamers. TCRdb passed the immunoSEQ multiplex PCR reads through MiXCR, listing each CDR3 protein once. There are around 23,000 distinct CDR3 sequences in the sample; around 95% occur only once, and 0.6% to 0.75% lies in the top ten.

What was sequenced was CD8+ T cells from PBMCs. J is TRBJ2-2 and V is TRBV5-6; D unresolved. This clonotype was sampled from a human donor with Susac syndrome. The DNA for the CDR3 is TGTGCCAGCAGCTTGGCCCCCCCCGGGGAGCTGTTTTTT. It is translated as CASSLAPPGELFF.